This T cell receptor (beta chain) was recorded in a study of OX40 agonist ivuxolimab in advanced cancers. The V end lost 3 bases, the J end lost 1 base, and 9 bases lay between the germline ends. The CDR3 has 14 residues. Germline V gene sequence: CDR1 MRHNA, CDR2 SNTAGT. Sequenced by immunoSEQ multiplex PCR; TCRdb stores in-frame clones only, minus some. The data hold tens of thousands of clones, with roughly 80% observed a single time. The sample was CD4+ or CD8+ T cells sorted from blood, taken in a trial of the OX40 agonist ivuxolimab. The clonotype comes from an adult with an advanced solid tumor such as melanoma, head and neck, liver or kidney cancer. The chain joins TRBV6-4 to TRBJ1-2, with TRBD1 as a possible D gene (6 bases). This CDR3 reads CASSEGGLNYGYTF. CDR3 sequence (DNA): TGTGCCAGCAGTGAGGGGGGGCTTAACTATGGCTACACCTTC.